Below, one TCR beta chain is given with its context. Its cognate antigen is unknown. TCRdb's copy holds only in-frame clones and misses some; the assay was immunoSEQ multiplex PCR. The data show tens of thousands of clones, roughly 90% seen once. These data originate in a study of T cell responses to AZD1222 COVID-19 vaccine. CDR1 SGHRS and CDR2 YFSETQ come from the germline V gene. V lost 0 bases, J lost 4 bases, and 6 bases stayed unmatched. The CDR3 contains 16 residues. General study points: Only six AZD1222 recipients tested seropositive at baseline. Once two AZD1222 doses were given, Spike-specific TCR breadth and depth went up. Most donors were white British, females outnumbered males, and clonal diversity was possibly underestimated.

The receptor comes from an adult in good health. The sequencing used peripheral blood, collected on day 0 of AZD1222 vaccination. The chain combines TRBV5-1 with TRBJ2-1, with 8 nucleotides matching TRBD1. CDR3 coding DNA: TGCGCCAGCAGCTTGGATACAGGGGGATCGTACAATGAGCAGTTCTTC. Translating it yields CASSLDTGGSYNEQFF.